The 14 T cell receptor beta chains given below trace back to one sample, sequenced in a study of CD8 T cells in Susac syndrome. Random hexamers served to reverse transcribe roughly 0.5 to 1 ug RNA. TCRdb used MiXCR to reprocess the immunoSEQ multiplex PCR reads, holding one entry per CDR3 protein. The table shows about 240,000 distinct CDR3 sequences, with less than 96% occurring only once. Sequenced input: CD4+ T cells from PBMCs. The receptors derive from a human donor with Susac syndrome.

This rearrangement joins TRBV3-1 to TRBJ2-2; D remains unclear. Between the trimmed V and J ends, which lost 7 bases and 6 bases, there was a span of 6 bases. Germline V gives CDR1 LGHDT, CDR2 YNNKEL (reference sequence). The CDR3 has 11 residues. As DNA, the CDR3 is TGTGCCAGCAAGGGCTCCGGGGAGCTGTTTTTT. Translation gives CASKGSGELFF.

This chain connects TRBV6-5 to TRBJ1-2, with D possibly being TRBD1 (6 bases). The V and J ends lost 10 bases and 2 bases respectively, with 20 bases between them. Per the germline V gene, CDR1 is MNHEY and CDR2 is SVGAGI. CDR3 length equals 15 residues. The CDR3 coding sequence is TGTGCCACGAAACAGGGAGAGGACTCAAACTATGGCTACACCTTC. Translated: CATKQGEDSNYGYTF.

The CDR3 DNA sequence: TGCAGCGTTGAAGGTCCCGATCAGCCCCAGCATTTT. Translated, it gives CSVEGPDQPQHF. The chain is built from TRBV29-1 and TRBJ1-5; no definite D call. The germline V gene encodes CDR1 SQVTM and CDR2 ANQGSEA. The CDR3 length is 12 residues. Trimming removed 1 base from V and 5 bases from J, with 6 bases in between.

This clonotype was seen once. The chain couples TRBV20-1 to TRBJ2-7, with a tentative D call TRBD1 (6 bases). The CDR3 is made up of 11 amino acids. Germline values: CDR1 DFQATT, CDR2 SNEGSKA (reference sequence). V lost 6 bases to trimming and J lost 4 bases, with 10 bases between them. The DNA for the CDR3 is TGCAGTGCGGGGACACAATACGAGCAGTACTTC. Translation: CSAGTQYEQYF.

The chain couples TRBV7-3 to TRBJ1-1, with 9 nucleotides matching TRBD1. This CDR3 region has 15 residues. V shed 5 bases and J 6 bases; nucleotides not matched to a gene: 10. In germline, CDR1 is SGHTA, CDR2 FQGTGA. In DNA, the CDR3 is TGTGCCAGCAGCCGTTCGGGACAGGGTGACCCTGAAGCTTTCTTT. The encoded protein is CASSRSGQGDPEAFF.

The chain carries TRBV7-6 and TRBJ2-7; 7 bases align to TRBD2. The trim removed 5 bases at V and 2 bases at J, leaving 18 bases unmatched. Germline CDR1 and CDR2: SGHVS and FNYEAQ. The CDR3 contains 18 residues. The CDR3 here is CASSPHIPGLGATYEQYF. DNA of the CDR3: TGTGCCAGCAGCCCCCATATCCCCGGACTAGGCGCAACCTACGAGCAGTACTTC. The full variable domain, in which reference TRBV7-6 and TRBJ2-7 provide the parts outside the CDR3, is GAGVSQSPRYKVTKRGQDVALRCDPISGHVSLYWYRQALGQGPEFLTYFNYEAQQDKSGLPNDRFSAERPEGSISTLTIQRTEQRDSAMYRCASSPHIPGLGATYEQYFGPGTRLTVT.

The chain uses TRBV30 and TRBJ2-1; D remains unclear. Germline V gives CDR1 GTSNPN, CDR2 SVGIG (reference sequence). V gave up 4 bases and J gave up 0 bases, with 10 bases separating them. The CDR3 contains 14 residues. The CDR3 sequence is CAWTLQISYNEQFF. DNA of the CDR3: TGTGCCTGGACCCTCCAAATCTCCTACAATGAGCAGTTCTTC.

The chain joins TRBV6-2 or TRBV6-3 to TRBJ2-1, with TRBD2 matching 8 bases. CDR1 MNHEY and CDR2 SVGEGT come from the germline V gene. This CDR3 comprises 17 residues. V was clipped by 7 bases and J by 1 base; unmatched bases: 12. CDR3 nucleotide sequence: TGTGCCAGCACTCCGCAAGGACTAGCTGGTTCCTACAATGAGCAGTTCTTC. Translated: CASTPQGLAGSYNEQFF.

The chain uses TRBV4-1 and TRBJ2-5; 9 bases fit TRBD1. J gave up 5 bases and V 3 bases, and 10 bases lay outside the gene matches. In germline, CDR1 is MGHRA, CDR2 YSYEKL. This CDR3 has 16 residues. The DNA of the CDR3 is TGCGCCAGCAGCCATACCACCGGGACAGGGAGGGAGACCCAGTACTTC. It is translated as CASSHTTGTGRETQYF.

The chain is built from TRBV9 and TRBJ1-5; 9 positions agree with TRBD1. This CDR3 region has 15 residues. Looked up from germline, CDR1 is SGDLS and CDR2 is YYNGEE. After removal of 3 bases from V and 4 bases from J, the junction contained 5 bases not matched to a gene. The CDR3: CASSEGTGWNQPQHF. Here the CDR3 DNA reads TGTGCCAGCAGCGAGGGGACAGGGTGGAATCAGCCCCAGCATTTT.

The chain couples TRBV7-9 to TRBJ1-1, with TRBD1 as a possible D gene (5 bases). V shed 3 bases and J shed 0 bases, with 8 bases lying between them. CDR1 and CDR2 (germline): SEHNR, FQNEAQ (reference sequence). This CDR3 has 14 residues. The CDR3 region has the DNA TGTGCCAGCAGCTTCGACAGCTTGAACACTGAAGCTTTCTTT. This encodes CASSFDSLNTEAFF.

This clonotype showed up just a few times. The chain recombines TRBV30 with TRBJ2-7; a possible D gene is TRBD2 (6 bases). This CDR3 contains 14 residues. CDR1 and CDR2 (germline): GTSNPN, SVGIG (reference sequence). Trimming removed 5 bases at V and 0 bases at J, with 14 bases between. The CDR3: CAWQTSRSSYEQYF. Written as DNA, the CDR3 is TGTGCCTGGCAAACTAGCAGAAGCTCCTACGAGCAGTACTTC.

The chain has TRBV20-1 and TRBJ2-7, with TRBD2 matching 9 bases. V lost 7 bases to trimming and J lost 2 bases; unmatched junction nucleotides: 9. This CDR3 spans 14 amino acids. Germline V gene sequence: CDR1 DFQATT, CDR2 SNEGSKA (reference sequence). The CDR3: CSGFAGTSTYEQYF. DNA of the CDR3: TGCAGTGGCTTTGCCGGGACTAGCACCTACGAGCAGTACTTC.

V gene TRBV29-1 combines with J gene TRBJ2-1; no firm D call. V lost 6 bases and J 0 bases, leaving 18 bases between the germline ends. This CDR3 is built from 16 residues. In germline, CDR1 is SQVTM, CDR2 ANQGSEA. The CDR3, as DNA: TGCAGCGTCCCGGTCATTAAGGCCGACTCCTACAATGAGCAGTTCTTC. This sequence encodes CSVPVIKADSYNEQFF.